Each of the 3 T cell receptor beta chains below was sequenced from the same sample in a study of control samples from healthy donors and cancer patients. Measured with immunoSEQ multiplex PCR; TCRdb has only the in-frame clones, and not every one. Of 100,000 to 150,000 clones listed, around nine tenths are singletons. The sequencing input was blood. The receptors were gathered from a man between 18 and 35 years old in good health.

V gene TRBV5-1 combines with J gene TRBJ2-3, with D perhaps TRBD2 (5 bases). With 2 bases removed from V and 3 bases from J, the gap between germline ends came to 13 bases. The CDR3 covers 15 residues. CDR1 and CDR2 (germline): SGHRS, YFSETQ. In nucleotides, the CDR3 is TGCGCCAGCAGCTTAATAGGCGGGTTTACAGATACGCAGTATTTT. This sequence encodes CASSLIGGFTDTQYF.

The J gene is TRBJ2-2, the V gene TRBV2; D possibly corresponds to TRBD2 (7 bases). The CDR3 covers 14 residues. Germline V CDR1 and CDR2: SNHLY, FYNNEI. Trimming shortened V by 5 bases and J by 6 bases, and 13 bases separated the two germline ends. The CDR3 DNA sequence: TGTGCCAGCAGTACGGGGGGCGCATCCGGGGAGCTGTTTTTT. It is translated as CASSTGGASGELFF.

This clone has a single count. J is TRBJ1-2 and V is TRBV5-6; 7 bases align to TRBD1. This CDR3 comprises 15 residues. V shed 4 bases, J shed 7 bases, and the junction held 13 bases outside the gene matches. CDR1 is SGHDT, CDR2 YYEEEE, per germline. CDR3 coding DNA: TGTGCCAGCAGCCCGGGACAGTTATTACATGGTGGCTACACCTTC. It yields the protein CASSPGQLLHGGYTF.